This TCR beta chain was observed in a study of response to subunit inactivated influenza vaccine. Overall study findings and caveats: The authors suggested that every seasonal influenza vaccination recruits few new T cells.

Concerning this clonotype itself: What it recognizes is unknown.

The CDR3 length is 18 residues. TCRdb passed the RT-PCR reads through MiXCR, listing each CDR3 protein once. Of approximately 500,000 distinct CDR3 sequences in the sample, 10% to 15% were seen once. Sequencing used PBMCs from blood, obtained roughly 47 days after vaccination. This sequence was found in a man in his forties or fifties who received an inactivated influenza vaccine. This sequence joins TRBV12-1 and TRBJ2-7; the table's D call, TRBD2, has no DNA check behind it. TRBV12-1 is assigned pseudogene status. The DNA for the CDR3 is TGTGCCAGCAGCTTCGTACTCCTAGCGGGGGGCAACTCCTACGAGCAGTACTTC. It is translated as CASSFVLLAGGNSYEQYF.